The 29 T cell receptor beta chains below were found in one sample sequenced in a study of T cell clonotyping in hematopoietic cell transplantation. Sequencing used immunoSEQ multiplex PCR; TCRdb keeps in-frame clones, though not all of them. The table lists approximately 6,900 clones, approximately 91% of them singletons. Sequenced material: PBMCs, taken 30 days after allogeneic stem cell transplant. Every receptor here comes from a female patient in her fifties who had an allogeneic stem cell transplant from an unrelated donor, so the T cells may come from the graft donor. Some clones in this sample may be carry-over from other donors' samples.

The chain couples TRBV28 to TRBJ1-5; no firm D call. Germline assignment: CDR1 MDHEN and CDR2 SYDVKM. Trimming pared 11 bases from V and 7 bases from J, leaving 21 bases between. This CDR3 has 14 amino acids. CDR3 nucleotide sequence: TGTGCCTGCACACCCGGTCGGGGTTTGCAGCCCCAGCATTTT. Its protein product is CACTPGRGLQPQHF.

J is TRBJ1-1 and V is TRBV9; 9 bases align to TRBD1. The CDR3 contains 15 residues. Germline V lookup: CDR1 SGDLS, CDR2 YYNGEE. The junction had 8 bases not matched to a gene; V was cut back by 2 bases and J by 6 bases. CDR3: CASSVEPGQGSEAFF. The CDR3 region has the DNA TGTGCCAGCAGCGTTGAACCGGGACAGGGATCTGAAGCTTTCTTT.

This clone was seen only once. The rearrangement links TRBV2 to TRBJ1-4, with TRBD1 matching 8 bases. The CDR3 sequence is 14 residues long. The germline CDR1 and CDR2 sequences are SNHLY and FYNNEI. V was clipped by 4 bases and J by 8 bases; unmatched bases: 6. The CDR3 loop is CASSGQGAREKLFF. In DNA form, the CDR3 reads TGTGCCAGCAGTGGTCAGGGGGCAAGGGAAAAACTGTTTTTT.

The J gene is TRBJ2-5, the V gene TRBV7-2; no firm D call. This CDR3 region has 13 residues. The V and J ends lost 2 bases and 3 bases respectively, with 7 bases between them. From germline, CDR1 is SGHTA and CDR2 FQGNSA. The CDR3 spells CASSLNREETQYF. CDR3 sequence (DNA): TGTGCCAGCAGCTTAAATAGGGAAGAGACCCAGTACTTC.

V gene TRBV29-1 combines with J gene TRBJ1-1; 10 nucleotides align to TRBD1. V lost 1 base and J lost 6; bases outside the gene matches: 5. The CDR3 consists of 14 residues. Germline-derived CDR1 and CDR2 are SQVTM and ANQGSEA. For the CDR3, the DNA is TGCAGCGTTGAAGCCCGACAGGGGGCGTCTGAAGCTTTCTTT. This encodes CSVEARQGASEAFF.

The rearrangement joins TRBV5-4 to TRBJ2-7, with TRBD1 matching 8 bases. Germline lookup yields CDR1 SGHNT and CDR2 YYREEE (reference sequence). This CDR3 has 15 residues. The V and J ends lost 4 bases and 0 bases, in that order; junction bases with no gene match: 6. The CDR3 is CASSRTGSSSYEQYF. The CDR3 bases are TGTGCCAGCAGCAGGACAGGGAGTAGCTCCTACGAGCAGTACTTC.

The chain has TRBV19 and TRBJ2-5, with TRBD2 matching 7 bases. The CDR3 is 13 amino acids. CDR1 and CDR2 (germline): LNHDA, SQIVND (reference sequence). Losses at the gene ends were 5 bases for V and 4 bases for J; bases not matched to a gene: 4. CDR3 loop: CASSEGRGETQYF. Here the CDR3 DNA reads TGTGCCAGTAGTGAAGGGAGGGGAGAGACCCAGTACTTC.

This chain links TRBV11-2 with TRBJ2-5; 7 bases agree with TRBD2. CDR3 length equals 16 residues. CDR1 is SGHAT, CDR2 FQNNGV, per germline. V was clipped by 1 base and J by 4 bases; unmatched bases: 9. CDR3 nucleotide sequence: TGTGCCAGCAGCTTAGGAGGGACGGGCGGGGGAGAGACCCAGTACTTC. Translation gives CASSLGGTGGGETQYF.

The rearrangement joins TRBV5-5 to TRBJ1-5, with D unresolved. V was shortened by 1 base and J by 0 bases, with 5 bases between the two germline ends. CDR1 SGHKS and CDR2 YYEKEE come from the germline V gene (reference sequence). The CDR3 loop spans 14 amino acids. The CDR3 coding sequence is TGTGCCAGCAGCTTGCCTAATAGCAATCAGCCCCAGCATTTT. It specifies CASSLPNSNQPQHF. The full variable domain, completed using reference TRBV5-5 and TRBJ1-5, is DAGVTQSPTHLIKTRGQQVTLRCSPISGHKSVSWYQQVLGQGPQFIFQYYEKEERGRGNFPDRFSARQFPNYSSELNVNALLLGDSALYLCASSLPNSNQPQHFGDGTRLSIL.

CDR3 sequence reads: CASSPPWKNYEQYV. In DNA, the CDR3 is TGTGCCAGCAGCCCCCCATGGAAAAACTACGAGCAGTACGTC. This rearrangement joins TRBV5-8 to TRBJ2-7, with unresolved D. This CDR3 contains 14 residues. Germline CDR1 and CDR2: SGHTS and YDEGEE. The germline V and J ends were trimmed by 4 bases and 3 bases, with 14 bases remaining between them.

CDR3 nucleotides: TGTGCCTGGAGTGTCCGGACCTGGGGTCAGCCCCAGCATTTT. Translating it yields CAWSVRTWGQPQHF. The chain joins TRBV30 to TRBJ1-5, with D uncertain. This CDR3 comprises 14 residues. Germline loops: CDR1 GTSNPN, CDR2 SVGIG (reference sequence). V dropped 0 bases and J dropped 6 bases, with 12 bases sitting between them.

The chain employs TRBV20-1 and TRBJ2-3; D is unresolved. The CDR3 contains 11 residues. Germline V gives CDR1 DFQATT, CDR2 SNEGSKA (reference sequence). The V gene lost 3 bases and the J gene lost 7 bases, with 8 bases spanning the gap. Here the CDR3 reads CSASLGNTQYF. The CDR3 region has the DNA TGCAGTGCTAGTCTGGGCAATACGCAGTATTTT.

The DNA of the CDR3 is TGTGCCAGCAAACGGCCGGGCAGGGAGGATGAAGGCTACACCTTC. Translating gives CASKRPGREDEGYTF. The chain joins TRBV6-7 to TRBJ1-2; maybe TRBD1 (5 bases). TRBV6-7 is an open reading frame whose function is uncertain. This CDR3 is 15 amino acids long. The V end lost 7 bases, the J end lost 8 bases, and 23 bases lay between the germline ends.

The chain is built from TRBV18 and TRBJ1-2; a weak D match, TRBD1 (5 bases). Looked up from germline, CDR1 is KGHSH and CDR2 is LQKENI. Trimming took 2 bases from V and 8 from J, leaving 21 bases between them. The CDR3 extends over 16 amino acids. The CDR3: CASSPVTGTVKVGYTF. CDR3 coding DNA: TGTGCCAGCTCACCAGTCACCGGGACCGTTAAGGTGGGCTACACCTTC. Full variable domain (remainder filled in from reference TRBV18 and TRBJ1-2): NAGVMQNPRHLVRRRGQEARLRCSPMKGHSHVYWYRQLPEEGLKFMVYLQKENIIDESGMPKERFSAEFPKEGPSILRIQQVVRGDSAAYFCASSPVTGTVKVGYTFGSGTRLTVV.

V usage is TRBV2 and J usage is TRBJ1-5; 7 bases agree with TRBD1. The CDR3 runs to 14 residues. J gave up 4 bases and V 6 bases, and 6 bases lay outside the gene matches. Germline CDR1 and CDR2: SNHLY and FYNNEI. The DNA of the CDR3 is TGTGCCAGCAGCTCCGGGACAGAAAATCAGCCCCAGCATTTT. Protein: CASSSGTENQPQHF.

CDR3: CASLRGGLSGNTIYF. CDR3 in DNA: TGTGCCAGCTTAAGAGGGGGACTATCTGGAAACACCATATATTTT. J is TRBJ1-3 and V is TRBV2; D perhaps matches TRBD1 (6 bases). V was cut by 8 bases and J by 1 base, with 15 bases left in between. Germline V CDR1 and CDR2: SNHLY, FYNNEI. The CDR3 is made up of 15 amino acids.

The V call is TRBV29-1, the J call TRBJ2-3, with TRBD1 matching over 9 bases. The J call may be incorrect, as the DNA end agrees better with TRBJ1-5. This CDR3 contains 13 residues. CDR1 SQVTM and CDR2 ANQGSEA come from the germline V gene. The CDR3 region has the DNA TGCAGCGTTGTAACAGGGGGCTTAGATACGCAGCATTTT. Translated, it gives CSVVTGGLDTQHF.

The J gene is TRBJ1-1, the V gene TRBV30; D is unclear. The CDR3 extends over 13 amino acids. Germline V CDR1 and CDR2: GTSNPN, SVGIG (reference sequence). Trimming removed 0 bases at V and 9 bases at J, with 14 bases between. CDR3: CAWSVFGGRQAFF. The CDR3 DNA reads TGTGCCTGGAGTGTTTTTGGAGGTCGGCAAGCTTTCTTT.

DNA for the CDR3: TGTGCCAGCAGCCCCTGGACAGGGAACACCGGGGAGCTGTTTTTT. Protein sequence: CASSPWTGNTGELFF. The chain recombines TRBV14 with TRBJ2-2; 7 bases align to TRBD1. Unmatched junction bases numbered 3, after V lost 4 bases and J lost 1 base. Per germline, CDR1 SGHDN and CDR2 FVKESK. The CDR3 contains 15 residues.

The chain couples TRBV4-1 to TRBJ1-1; D is perhaps TRBD1 (6 bases). From germline, CDR1 is MGHRA and CDR2 YSYEKL. The CDR3 covers 18 residues. Trimming shortened V by 0 bases and J by 1 base, and 18 bases separated the two germline ends. CDR3 sequence reads: CASSQDLETGTSNTEAFF. CDR3 nucleotides: TGCGCCAGCAGCCAAGATTTGGAGACCGGGACATCGAACACTGAAGCTTTCTTT.

The chain is built from TRBV6-5 and TRBJ2-1, with D possibly being TRBD2 (7 bases). V was shortened by 4 bases and J by 0 bases, with 10 bases between the two germline ends. CDR1 is MNHEY, CDR2 SVGAGI, per germline. CDR3 length equals 15 residues. DNA of the CDR3: TGTGCCAGCAGTTCAGGGGAGGGCTCCTACAATGAGCAGTTCTTC. As protein: CASSSGEGSYNEQFF.

The genes are TRBV10-3 and TRBJ2-7; D is undetermined. Germline V gene data show CDR1 as ENHRY and CDR2 as SYGVKD. The CDR3 is made up of 13 amino acids. Trimming removed 0 bases at V and 4 bases at J, with 7 bases between. The CDR3 loop reads CAISESGGYEQYF. The CDR3 DNA follows: TGTGCCATCAGTGAGTCGGGCGGATACGAGCAGTACTTC.

The rearrangement joins TRBV28 to TRBJ1-3; possible D gene TRBD1, 5 bases. The CDR3 consists of 14 residues. Germline CDR1 MDHEN, CDR2 SYDVKM. Trimming stripped 6 bases from V and 0 bases from J, with 9 bases between. CDR3 DNA sequence: TGTGCCAGCAGGGGGGATGCCTCTGGAAACACCATATATTTT. Amino acid sequence: CASRGDASGNTIYF.

The chain recombines TRBV12-5 with TRBJ2-3; D may correspond to TRBD1 or TRBD2 (5 bases each). The germline V gene has CDR1 LGHNT and CDR2 FRNRAP. Trimming removed 7 bases at V and 5 bases at J, with 25 bases between. There are 17 residues in the CDR3. This CDR3 reads CASALGVRGEYRDTQYF. Here the CDR3 DNA reads TGTGCTAGTGCCTTGGGGGTCCGAGGGGAGTATAGAGATACGCAGTATTTT.

The rearrangement joins TRBV7-9 to TRBJ2-2; perhaps TRBD1 as D (6 bases). V dropped 6 bases and J dropped 4 bases, with 15 bases sitting between them. CDR1 is SEHNR, CDR2 FQNEAQ, per germline (reference sequence). CDR3 length: 15 amino acids. CDR3 amino acids: CASRTLDRVTGELFF. DNA of the CDR3: TGTGCCAGCAGAACCCTGGACAGAGTCACCGGGGAGCTGTTTTTT.

This chain links TRBV7-2 with TRBJ1-1, with 10 nucleotides matching TRBD1. The CDR3 runs to 15 residues. Germline CDR1 and CDR2: SGHTA and FQGNSA. Unmatched junction bases numbered 7, after V lost 5 bases and J lost 4 bases. In DNA form, the CDR3 reads TGTGCCAGCAGCCAAGGGACAGGGGTAGTCACTGAAGCTTTCTTT. Encoded protein: CASSQGTGVVTEAFF.

The chain recombines TRBV4-1 with TRBJ2-1, with TRBD1 identical over 7 bases. The ends lost 1 base at V and 8 bases at J; junction bases unmatched: 17. CDR3 length equals 18 residues. CDR1 is MGHRA, CDR2 YSYEKL, per germline. CDR3 protein: CASSQGSGGLGIVYEQFF. CDR3 nucleotide sequence: TGCGCCAGCAGCCAAGGGTCAGGGGGATTGGGGATTGTTTATGAGCAGTTCTTC.

This chain connects TRBV30 to TRBJ1-3; TRBD1 is a possible D gene (5 bases). The length of the CDR3 is 15 residues. CDR1 GTSNPN and CDR2 SVGIG come from the germline V gene (reference sequence). V lost 0 bases to trimming and J lost 0 bases, with 9 bases between them. The CDR3, as DNA: TGTGCCTGGAGTGTCGACGGGGCCTCTGGAAACACCATATATTTT. Translated, it gives CAWSVDGASGNTIYF.

This clone was found once. This rearrangement joins TRBV6-1 to TRBJ2-7, with D perhaps matching TRBD2 (6 bases). This CDR3 has 15 residues. CDR1 MNHNS and CDR2 SASEGT come from the germline V gene. Trimming removed 6 bases from V and 4 bases from J, with 19 bases in between. CDR3 residues: CASRSPVGTGYEQYF. The CDR3 DNA reads TGTGCCAGCAGAAGTCCTGTCGGGACTGGGTACGAGCAGTACTTC.